This is a list of T cell receptor beta chains from one sample in a study of shared T cell receptors in the human thymus. TCRdb keeps only in-frame clones here, not all; method: immunoSEQ multiplex PCR. The sample lists 600,000 or so clones; around 87% were seen once. A further study also used this sample, focusing on human thymus T cells.

Sequencing used thymocytes. These receptors came from a boy in the first two years of life with a congenital heart defect. The CDR3 runs from the conserved cysteine through the conserved F or W. Fields, in order: J gene, D gene, clone size, V gene, CDR3 protein, CDR3 DNA. A D gene is named only where the DNA matches it firmly. Only some rows state a clone size, as once, few, many or a class for expanded clones.

J gene: TRBJ1-2; D gene: .; clone size: few; V gene: TRBV4-3; CDR3 protein: CASSQRRDFNYGYTF; CDR3 DNA: TGCGCCAGCAGCCAGAGAAGGGACTTTAACTATGGCTACACCTTC
J gene: TRBJ2-7; D gene: TRBD2; clone size: .; V gene: TRBV4-3; CDR3 protein: CASSQDVAGETDEQYF; CDR3 DNA: TGCGCCAGCAGCCAAGATGTAGCGGGAGAGACGGACGAGCAGTACTTC
J gene: TRBJ1-1; D gene: .; clone size: few; V gene: TRBV30; CDR3 protein: CAWTSGVPTEAFF; CDR3 DNA: TGTGCCTGGACCTCAGGTGTCCCAACTGAAGCTTTCTTT
J gene: TRBJ2-7; D gene: TRBD2; clone size: .; V gene: TRBV27; CDR3 protein: CASKAGLAYEQYF; CDR3 DNA: TGTGCCAGCAAAGCGGGACTAGCATACGAGCAGTACTTC
J gene: TRBJ2-3; D gene: TRBD2; clone size: .; V gene: TRBV11-2; CDR3 protein: CASSLDFVGLGSLDTQYF; CDR3 DNA: TGTGCCAGCAGCTTAGATTTCGTGGGACTAGGGAGTCTAGATACGCAGTATTTT
J gene: TRBJ2-7; D gene: TRBD1; clone size: .; V gene: TRBV6-5; CDR3 protein: CASTGTVPSYEQYF; CDR3 DNA: TGTGCCAGCACCGGGACAGTTCCTTCCTACGAGCAGTACTTC
J gene: TRBJ1-1; D gene: .; clone size: .; V gene: TRBV5-1; CDR3 protein: CASSARQTTEAFF; CDR3 DNA: TGCGCCAGCAGCGCACGACAGACCACTGAAGCTTTCTTT
J gene: TRBJ1-5; D gene: TRBD1; clone size: .; V gene: TRBV4-1; CDR3 protein: CASSHKRNRGEPQHF; CDR3 DNA: TGCGCCAGCAGCCATAAACGAAACAGGGGTGAGCCCCAGCATTTT
J gene: TRBJ2-7; D gene: .; clone size: .; V gene: TRBV6-1; CDR3 protein: CASSPQDSILAQYF; CDR3 DNA: .
J gene: TRBJ2-1; D gene: TRBD2; clone size: .; V gene: TRBV2; CDR3 protein: CASSGGTSGYNEQFF; CDR3 DNA: TGTGCCAGCAGTGGAGGTACTAGCGGATACAATGAGCAGTTCTTC
J gene: TRBJ2-3; D gene: TRBD2; clone size: .; V gene: TRBV4-3; CDR3 protein: CASSQERLAGELDTQYF; CDR3 DNA: TGCGCCAGCAGCCAAGAGAGACTAGCGGGAGAGCTAGATACGCAGTATTTT
J gene: TRBJ2-7; D gene: .; clone size: .; V gene: TRBV5-1; CDR3 protein: CASSLSRDRSYEQYF; CDR3 DNA: TGCGCCAGCAGCTTGTCCCGAGACAGGTCCTACGAGCAGTACTTC
J gene: TRBJ2-1; D gene: .; clone size: .; V gene: TRBV11-3; CDR3 protein: CASSLDGHPSSYNEQFF; CDR3 DNA: TGTGCCAGCAGCTTAGATGGCCACCCCAGCTCCTACAATGAGCAGTTCTTC
J gene: TRBJ1-2; D gene: .; clone size: .; V gene: TRBV15; CDR3 protein: CATSRDGQGWVYGYTF; CDR3 DNA: TGTGCCACCAGCAGAGATGGCCAGGGATGGGTCTATGGCTACACCTTC
J gene: TRBJ2-3; D gene: TRBD2; clone size: .; V gene: TRBV5-4; CDR3 protein: CASSSPGVSAGGGTDTQYF; CDR3 DNA: TGTGCCAGCAGCTCCCCAGGGGTTTCAGCGGGAGGCGGCACAGATACGCAGTATTTT
J gene: TRBJ2-2; D gene: TRBD1; clone size: .; V gene: TRBV25-1; CDR3 protein: CASSESPDRVNTGELFF; CDR3 DNA: TGTGCCAGCAGTGAATCCCCGGACAGGGTGAACACCGGGGAGCTGTTTTTT
J gene: TRBJ2-7; D gene: TRBD1; clone size: .; V gene: TRBV13; CDR3 protein: CASSSGQGSYEQYF; CDR3 DNA: TGTGCCAGCAGCTCTGGACAGGGTAGCTACGAGCAGTACTTC
J gene: TRBJ2-5; D gene: .; clone size: .; V gene: TRBV7-2; CDR3 protein: CASSPGQQETQYF; CDR3 DNA: TGTGCCAGCAGCCCAGGACAGCAAGAGACCCAGTACTTC
J gene: TRBJ2-1; D gene: .; clone size: .; V gene: TRBV6-5; CDR3 protein: CASSGNGGNEQFF; CDR3 DNA: TGTGCCAGCAGTGGGAACGGGGGTAATGAGCAGTTCTTC
J gene: TRBJ1-4; D gene: .; clone size: .; V gene: TRBV28; CDR3 protein: CAHSPAGPTNEKLFF; CDR3 DNA: TGTGCCCATTCACCTGCGGGTCCAACTAATGAAAAACTGTTTTTT
J gene: TRBJ1-1; D gene: TRBD1; clone size: .; V gene: TRBV9; CDR3 protein: CASSVGQSNTEAFF; CDR3 DNA: TGTGCCAGCAGCGTGGGACAGTCGAACACTGAAGCTTTCTTT
J gene: TRBJ1-1; D gene: TRBD1; clone size: once; V gene: TRBV27; CDR3 protein: CASSLGTGYVNTEAFF; CDR3 DNA: TGTGCCAGCAGTTTGGGGACAGGGTATGTGAACACTGAAGCTTTCTTT
J gene: TRBJ2-7; D gene: TRBD2; clone size: .; V gene: TRBV28; CDR3 protein: CASSLVPLAGVSYEQYF; CDR3 DNA: TGTGCCAGCAGTTTAGTACCTCTAGCGGGGGTCTCCTACGAGCAGTACTTC
J gene: TRBJ2-4; D gene: .; clone size: .; V gene: TRBV6-5; CDR3 protein: CASRGTAVEYF; CDR3 DNA: TGTGCCAGCAGAGGGACTGCGGTTGAGTACTTC
J gene: TRBJ2-5; D gene: .; clone size: .; V gene: TRBV4-2; CDR3 protein: CASSQGLYRSQGGETQYF; CDR3 DNA: TGTGCCAGCAGCCAGGGCCTCTATCGTTCCCAGGGGGGAGAGACCCAGTACTTC
J gene: TRBJ2-1; D gene: TRBD2; clone size: .; V gene: TRBV14; CDR3 protein: CASSQGGRGNEQFF; CDR3 DNA: TGTGCCAGCAGCCAAGGGGGGAGGGGAAATGAGCAGTTCTTC
J gene: TRBJ2-6; D gene: .; clone size: .; V gene: TRBV6-4; CDR3 protein: CASSRDWKSSGANVLTF; CDR3 DNA: TGTGCCAGCAGCCGGGACTGGAAGAGCTCTGGGGCCAACGTCCTGACTTTC
J gene: TRBJ1-5; D gene: TRBD1; clone size: .; V gene: TRBV19; CDR3 protein: CASNLGQGNNQPQHF; CDR3 DNA: TGTGCCAGTAATTTGGGACAGGGGAACAATCAGCCCCAGCATTTT
J gene: TRBJ1-6; D gene: .; clone size: .; V gene: TRBV7-9; CDR3 protein: CASSLVQLDNSPLHF; CDR3 DNA: TGTGCCAGCAGCTTAGTCCAGTTGGATAATTCACCCCTCCACTTT
J gene: TRBJ1-3; D gene: .; clone size: .; V gene: TRBV18; CDR3 protein: CASSPGFVPRHSGNTIYF; CDR3 DNA: TGTGCCAGCTCACCAGGGTTTGTCCCAAGACACTCTGGAAACACCATATATTTT
J gene: TRBJ2-3; D gene: TRBD2; clone size: .; V gene: TRBV19; CDR3 protein: CASSIRRGDTDTQYF; CDR3 DNA: TGTGCCAGTAGTATAAGGCGGGGGGACACAGATACGCAGTATTTT
J gene: TRBJ1-2; D gene: .; clone size: .; V gene: TRBV10-3; CDR3 protein: CAISEQRDGGYTF; CDR3 DNA: TGTGCCATCAGTGAGCAGCGCGATGGTGGCTACACCTTC
J gene: TRBJ2-2; D gene: TRBD2; clone size: .; V gene: TRBV7-9; CDR3 protein: CASSLVAGGGNTGELFF; CDR3 DNA: TGTGCCAGCAGCTTAGTCGCGGGGGGCGGTAACACCGGGGAGCTGTTTTTT
J gene: TRBJ1-2; D gene: .; clone size: .; V gene: TRBV27; CDR3 protein: CASSLSGRRGYGYTF; CDR3 DNA: TGTGCCAGCAGTTTATCCGGCAGGAGGGGCTATGGCTACACCTTC
J gene: TRBJ1-2; D gene: TRBD1; clone size: once; V gene: TRBV27; CDR3 protein: CASHCTGDSNYGYTF; CDR3 DNA: TGTGCCAGCCACTGTACAGGGGACTCTAACTATGGCTACACCTTC
J gene: TRBJ2-5; D gene: TRBD1; clone size: .; V gene: TRBV28; CDR3 protein: CASSPRTGRTSRQETQYF; CDR3 DNA: TGTGCCAGCAGTCCCCGGACAGGACGGACCAGTAGGCAAGAGACCCAGTACTTC
J gene: TRBJ2-7; D gene: .; clone size: .; V gene: TRBV7-2; CDR3 protein: CASSLGWSQLPYEQYF; CDR3 DNA: TGTGCCAGCAGCTTAGGTTGGTCGCAACTCCCCTACGAGCAGTACTTC
J gene: TRBJ1-6; D gene: TRBD1; clone size: .; V gene: TRBV23-1; CDR3 protein: CASNKRDRYSPLHF; CDR3 DNA: TGCGCCAGCAATAAAAGGGACAGGTATTCACCCCTCCACTTT
J gene: TRBJ2-3; D gene: .; clone size: .; V gene: TRBV12-5; CDR3 protein: CASGLLVTGTDTQYF; CDR3 DNA: TGTGCTAGTGGTTTGCTAGTTACCGGAACAGATACGCAGTATTTT
J gene: TRBJ2-1; D gene: TRBD2; clone size: .; V gene: TRBV5-1; CDR3 protein: CASSLAPTSGGLHNEQFF; CDR3 DNA: TGCGCCAGCAGCTTGGCCCCAACTAGCGGGGGCCTCCACAATGAGCAGTTCTTC
J gene: TRBJ2-7; D gene: .; clone size: .; V gene: TRBV10-3; CDR3 protein: CAISASYEQYF; CDR3 DNA: TGTGCCATCAGTGCCAGCTACGAGCAGTACTTC
J gene: TRBJ2-6; D gene: .; clone size: .; V gene: TRBV4-1; CDR3 protein: CASSHSRTRGKNSGANVLTF; CDR3 DNA: TGCGCCAGCAGCCACTCCAGGACCCGGGGGAAAAACTCTGGGGCCAACGTCCTGACTTTC
J gene: TRBJ2-3; D gene: TRBD2; clone size: .; V gene: TRBV28; CDR3 protein: CASSSEFSAGLPVVDTQYF; CDR3 DNA: TGTGCCAGCAGTTCGGAGTTCTCAGCGGGACTCCCGGTTGTGGATACGCAGTATTTT
J gene: TRBJ2-4; D gene: TRBD2; clone size: .; V gene: TRBV7-3; CDR3 protein: CASSPRTSGGADKAENIQYF; CDR3 DNA: TGTGCCAGCAGTCCCCGGACTAGCGGGGGGGCGGATAAAGCCGAAAACATTCAGTACTTC
J gene: TRBJ2-7; D gene: .; clone size: .; V gene: TRBV10-3; CDR3 protein: CAISDGQTYEQYF; CDR3 DNA: TGTGCCATCAGCGACGGACAAACCTACGAGCAGTACTTC
J gene: TRBJ2-3; D gene: TRBD1; clone size: .; V gene: TRBV28; CDR3 protein: CASRRRTGQGTDTQYF; CDR3 DNA: TGTGCCAGCAGACGCCGAACGGGACAGGGGACAGATACGCAGTATTTT
J gene: TRBJ2-3; D gene: .; clone size: once; V gene: TRBV10-3; CDR3 protein: CAIAAEDTQYF; CDR3 DNA: TGTGCCATCGCGGCGGAGGATACGCAGTATTTT
J gene: TRBJ1-4; D gene: TRBD1; clone size: few; V gene: TRBV10-3; CDR3 protein: CAISGQGAEEKLFF; CDR3 DNA: TGTGCCATCAGTGGACAGGGGGCGGAAGAAAAACTGTTTTTT
J gene: TRBJ2-3; D gene: TRBD1; clone size: once; V gene: TRBV5-5; CDR3 protein: CASSLGLQGSTDTQYF; CDR3 DNA: TGTGCCAGCAGCTTGGGACTACAGGGGAGCACAGATACGCAGTATTTT
J gene: TRBJ2-4; D gene: TRBD2; clone size: .; V gene: TRBV7-2; CDR3 protein: CASSHPSGRAKNIQYF; CDR3 DNA: TGTGCCAGCAGCCACCCTAGCGGGCGGGCCAAAAACATTCAGTACTTC
J gene: TRBJ1-4; D gene: TRBD1; clone size: .; V gene: TRBV29-1; CDR3 protein: CSVRAGGVVVTNEKLFF; CDR3 DNA: TGCAGCGTTCGGGCAGGGGGCGTGGTAGTAACTAATGAAAAACTGTTTTTT
J gene: TRBJ1-5; D gene: .; clone size: .; V gene: TRBV10-3; CDR3 protein: CAISEEGHLPSQPQHF; CDR3 DNA: TGTGCCATCAGTGAGGAGGGACACCTCCCAAGTCAGCCCCAGCATTTT
J gene: TRBJ2-3; D gene: TRBD2; clone size: .; V gene: TRBV28; CDR3 protein: CASTPGGDSSDTQYF; CDR3 DNA: TGTGCCAGCACCCCCGGGGGGGATTCGTCAGATACGCAGTATTTT
J gene: TRBJ1-2; D gene: .; clone size: once; V gene: TRBV5-1; CDR3 protein: CASSLVQGGTNYGYTF; CDR3 DNA: TGCGCCAGCAGCTTGGTACAGGGAGGGACTAACTATGGCTACACCTTC
J gene: TRBJ1-1; D gene: TRBD1; clone size: .; V gene: TRBV5-5; CDR3 protein: CASSWTGENTEAFF; CDR3 DNA: TGTGCCAGCAGCTGGACAGGGGAAAACACTGAAGCTTTCTTT
J gene: TRBJ1-2; D gene: .; clone size: .; V gene: TRBV14; CDR3 protein: CASSQSNRRNYGYTF; CDR3 DNA: TGTGCCAGCAGCCAATCTAACAGGAGAAACTATGGCTACACCTTC
J gene: TRBJ2-1; D gene: .; clone size: .; V gene: TRBV4-1; CDR3 protein: CASSQVTISAVLYNEQFF; CDR3 DNA: TGCGCCAGCAGCCAAGTGACCATCTCAGCGGTACTCTACAATGAGCAGTTCTTC
J gene: TRBJ2-1; D gene: .; clone size: .; V gene: TRBV12-1; CDR3 protein: CASSLRPRGRASYNEQFF; CDR3 DNA: TGTGCCAGCAGCTTACGCCCACGCGGGAGGGCGAGCTACAATGAGCAGTTCTTC
J gene: TRBJ1-3; D gene: TRBD1; clone size: once; V gene: TRBV4-3; CDR3 protein: CASSQGQGARNTIYF; CDR3 DNA: TGCGCCAGCAGCCAAGGACAGGGGGCGAGAAACACCATATATTTT
J gene: TRBJ2-7; D gene: TRBD2; clone size: .; V gene: TRBV5-5; CDR3 protein: CASSPGLANYEQYF; CDR3 DNA: TGTGCCAGCAGCCCTGGACTAGCGAATTACGAGCAGTACTTC